This T cell receptor (beta chain) is from a study of T cells in Graves' hyperthyroidism and ophthalmopathy. Researchers took RNA transcripts and amplified the TCR beta CDR3 regions from them. TCR CDR3 regions were first amplified by RT-PCR with HTBI primers. TCRdb used MiXCR to reprocess the multiplex PCR reads, holding one entry per CDR3 protein. The sample has about 570,000 distinct CDR3 sequences, roughly 50% seen once. The CDR3 is made up of 13 amino acids. Germline V CDR1 and CDR2: DFQATT, SNEGSKA (reference sequence). Trimming removed 3 bases at V and 4 bases at J, with 12 bases between. Sequenced material: peripheral blood or thyroid tissue (not recorded which). The chain couples TRBV20-1 to TRBJ2-5, with D perhaps TRBD2 (5 bases). The sequence was obtained from an adult woman with Graves' disease, either hyperthyroidism or ophthalmopathy (not recorded which). CDR3 sequence: CSARAGSGETQYF. The CDR3 DNA follows: TGCAGTGCTAGGGCTGGGAGTGGAGAGACCCAGTACTTC.